This T cell receptor beta chain was captured in a study of regulatory T cells in long-lasting Graves disease. The TCR beta library used iRepertoire HTBI primers with Arm-PCR amplification of CDR3. MiXCR, run by TCRdb on the multiplex PCR reads, gives a single entry per CDR3 protein. The sample yields 350,000 to 450,000 distinct CDR3 sequences, 15% to 20% seen once. Study-wide results and limits: Persistent disease samples used TRBV28, TRBJ1-2 and TRBJ2-5 preferentially.

Sample time point: newly diagnosed GD, antithyroid drugs for less than 3 months. Construction of the TCR library relied on RNA isolated from PBMCs. This CDR3 contains 14 residues. From germline, CDR1 is SGHAT and CDR2 FQNNGV. V shed 5 bases and J 3 bases; nucleotides not matched to a gene: 5. This clonotype was recorded at least ten times. Its antigen is undetermined. In addition, the sample was reused for a study of T cells in Graves' hyperthyroidism and ophthalmopathy. That study reports: HTBI primers were the set used in a first-round RT-PCR of the TCR CDR3. Classification by a 13 V-J model distinguished ophthalmopathy from stable hyperthyroidism.

The specimen was peripheral blood mononuclear cells (PBMCs), collected at new diagnosis, from a patient treated with antithyroid drugs. The TCR was taken from a man aged 35 to 55 with Graves disease. The chain employs TRBV11-2 and TRBJ2-3; 7 bases map to TRBD1. This CDR3 is CASSPVQGTDTQYF. CDR3 DNA: TGTGCCAGCAGCCCCGTACAGGGGACAGATACGCAGTATTTT.